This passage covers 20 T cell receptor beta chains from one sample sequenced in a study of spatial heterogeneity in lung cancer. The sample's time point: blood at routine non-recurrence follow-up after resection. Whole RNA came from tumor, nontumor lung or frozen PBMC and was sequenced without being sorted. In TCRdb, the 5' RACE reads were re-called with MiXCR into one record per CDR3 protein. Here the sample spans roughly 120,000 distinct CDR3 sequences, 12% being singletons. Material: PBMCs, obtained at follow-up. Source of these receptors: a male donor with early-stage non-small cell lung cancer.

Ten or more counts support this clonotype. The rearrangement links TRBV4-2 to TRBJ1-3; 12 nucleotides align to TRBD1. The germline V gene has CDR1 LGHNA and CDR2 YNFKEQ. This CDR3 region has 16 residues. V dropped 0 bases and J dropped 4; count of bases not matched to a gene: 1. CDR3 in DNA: TGTGCCAGCAGCCAAGATGGGACAGGGGGCGGAAACACCATATATTTT. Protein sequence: CASSQDGTGGGNTIYF.

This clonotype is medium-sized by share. DNA for the CDR3: TGCAGTGCCGGGAGACGTAATCAGCCCCAGCATTTT. Its translation is CSAGRRNQPQHF. This chain joins TRBV20-1 and TRBJ1-5; D not certain. Germline V gene lookup returns CDR1 DFQATT and CDR2 SNEGSKA (reference sequence). The CDR3 runs to 12 residues. Trimming cost V 6 bases and J 4 bases, with 10 bases left between them.

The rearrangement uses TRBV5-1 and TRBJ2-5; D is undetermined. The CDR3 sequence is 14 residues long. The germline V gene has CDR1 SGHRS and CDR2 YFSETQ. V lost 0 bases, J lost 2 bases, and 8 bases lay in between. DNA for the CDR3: TGCGCCAGCAGCTTGGAATATGGGCAAGAGACCCAGTACTTC. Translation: CASSLEYGQETQYF.

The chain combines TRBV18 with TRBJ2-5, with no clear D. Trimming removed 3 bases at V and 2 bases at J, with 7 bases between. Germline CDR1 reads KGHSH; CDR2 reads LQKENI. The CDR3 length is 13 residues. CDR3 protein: CASSPGWQETQYF. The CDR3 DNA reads TGTGCCAGCTCACCGGGTTGGCAAGAGACCCAGTACTTC.

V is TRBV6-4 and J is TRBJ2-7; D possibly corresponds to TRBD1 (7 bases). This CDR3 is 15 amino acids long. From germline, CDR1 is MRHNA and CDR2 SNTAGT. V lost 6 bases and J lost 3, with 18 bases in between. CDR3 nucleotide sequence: TGTGCCAGCAGCCCGAAGGAGGGGGCGGACTACGAGCAGTACTTC. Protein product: CASSPKEGADYEQYF.

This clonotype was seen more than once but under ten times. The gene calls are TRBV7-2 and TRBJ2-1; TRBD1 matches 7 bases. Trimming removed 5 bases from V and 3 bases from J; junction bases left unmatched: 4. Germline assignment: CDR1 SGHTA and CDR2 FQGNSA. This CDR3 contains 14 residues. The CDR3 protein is CASSRRQGYNEQFF. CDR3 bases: TGTGCCAGCAGCCGACGACAGGGCTACAATGAGCAGTTCTTC.

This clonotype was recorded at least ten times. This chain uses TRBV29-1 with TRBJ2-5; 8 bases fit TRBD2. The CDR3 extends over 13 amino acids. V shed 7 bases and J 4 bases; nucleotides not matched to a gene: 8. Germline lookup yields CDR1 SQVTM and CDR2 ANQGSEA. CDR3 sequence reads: CSAGLAPRETQYF. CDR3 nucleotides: TGCAGCGCCGGACTAGCCCCACGAGAGACCCAGTACTTC.

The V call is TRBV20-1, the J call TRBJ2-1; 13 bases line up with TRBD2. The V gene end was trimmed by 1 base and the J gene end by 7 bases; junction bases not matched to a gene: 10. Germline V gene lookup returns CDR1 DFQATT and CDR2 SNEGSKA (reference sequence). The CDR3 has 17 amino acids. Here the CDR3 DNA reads TGCAGTGCTAGAGGTATATCCGGGACTAGCGGGGTGAATGAGCAGTTCTTC. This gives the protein CSARGISGTSGVNEQFF.

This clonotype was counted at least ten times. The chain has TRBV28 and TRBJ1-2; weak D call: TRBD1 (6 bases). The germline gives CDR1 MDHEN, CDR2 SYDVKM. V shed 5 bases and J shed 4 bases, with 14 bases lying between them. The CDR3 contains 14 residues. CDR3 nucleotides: TGTGCCAGCAGTACCCCTGGACAGACCTATGGCTACACCTTC. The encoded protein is CASSTPGQTYGYTF.

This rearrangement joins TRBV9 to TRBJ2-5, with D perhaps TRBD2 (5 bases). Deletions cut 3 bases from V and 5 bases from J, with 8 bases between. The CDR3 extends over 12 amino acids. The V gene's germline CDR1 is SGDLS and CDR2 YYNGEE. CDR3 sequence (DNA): TGTGCCAGCAGCGCATCGGGGGAGACCCAGTACTTC. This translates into CASSASGETQYF.

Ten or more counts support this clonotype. The CDR3 nucleotides read TGTGCCAGCAGCTTAGGGGCCGGGGATGGCTACACCTTC. Translating it yields CASSLGAGDGYTF. The chain links TRBV7-3 to TRBJ1-2, with D perhaps TRBD1 (5 bases). The CDR3 is made up of 13 amino acids. The V and J ends lost 2 bases and 6 bases respectively, with 10 bases between them. CDR1 is SGHTA and CDR2 is FQGTGA in the germline V gene.

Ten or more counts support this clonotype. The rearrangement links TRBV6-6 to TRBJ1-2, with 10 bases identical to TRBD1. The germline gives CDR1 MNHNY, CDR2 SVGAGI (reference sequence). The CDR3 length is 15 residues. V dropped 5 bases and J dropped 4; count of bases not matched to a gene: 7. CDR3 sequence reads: CASSPGQGKFYGYTF. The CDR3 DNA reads TGTGCCAGCAGTCCGGGACAGGGGAAGTTCTATGGCTACACCTTC.

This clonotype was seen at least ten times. CDR3 region: CASSPISCTEAFF. As DNA, the CDR3 is TGCGCCAGCAGTCCCATATCGTGTACTGAAGCTTTCTTT. J is TRBJ1-1 and V is TRBV23-1; D call uncertain. TRBV23-1 belongs to the ORF category, with a function that is uncertain. Trimming removed 4 bases at V and 5 bases at J, with 11 bases between. There are 13 residues in the CDR3.

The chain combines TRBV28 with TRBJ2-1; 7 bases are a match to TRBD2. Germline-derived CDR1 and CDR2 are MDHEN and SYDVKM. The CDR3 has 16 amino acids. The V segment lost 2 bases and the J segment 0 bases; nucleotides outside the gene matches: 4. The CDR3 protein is CASSLGGGHSYNEQFF. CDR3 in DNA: TGTGCCAGCAGTTTAGGGGGGGGTCACTCCTACAATGAGCAGTTCTTC.

CDR3: CASRLTGTGYQPQHF. The DNA for the CDR3 is TGTGCCAGTAGGCTTACCGGGACAGGGTATCAGCCCCAGCATTTT. The V gene is TRBV19, the J gene TRBJ1-5, with 9 bases fitting TRBD1. Germline values: CDR1 LNHDA, CDR2 SQIVND (reference sequence). The CDR3 is 15 residues long. V shed 6 bases and J 5 bases; nucleotides not matched to a gene: 8.

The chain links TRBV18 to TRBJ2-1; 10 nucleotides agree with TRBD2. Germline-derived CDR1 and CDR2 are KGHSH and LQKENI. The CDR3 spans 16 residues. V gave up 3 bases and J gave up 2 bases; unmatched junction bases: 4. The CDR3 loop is CASSPSLAGAYNEQFF. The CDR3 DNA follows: TGTGCCAGCTCACCCTCCCTAGCGGGGGCCTACAATGAGCAGTTCTTC.

CDR3 region: CSANRVDQPQHF. The CDR3 nucleotides are TGCAGTGCAAACAGGGTAGATCAGCCCCAGCATTTT. The chain carries TRBV20-1 and TRBJ1-5; TRBD1 is a possible D gene (6 bases). V shed 6 bases and J shed 5 bases, with 11 bases lying between them. The CDR3 covers 12 residues. CDR1 is DFQATT, CDR2 SNEGSKA, per germline (reference sequence).

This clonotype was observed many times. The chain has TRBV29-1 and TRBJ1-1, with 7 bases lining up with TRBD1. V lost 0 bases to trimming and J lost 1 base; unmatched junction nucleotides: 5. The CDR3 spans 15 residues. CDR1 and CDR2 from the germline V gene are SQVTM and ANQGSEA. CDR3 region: CSVEDRKGANTEAFF. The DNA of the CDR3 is TGCAGCGTTGAAGATCGAAAGGGGGCGAACACTGAAGCTTTCTTT.

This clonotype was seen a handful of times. CDR3 region: CASSFSGGLTDTQYF. DNA of the CDR3: TGCGCCAGCAGCTTCAGCGGGGGGCTGACAGATACGCAGTATTTT. The chain combines TRBV5-1 with TRBJ2-3; 9 bases line up with TRBD2. This CDR3 contains 15 residues. V gave up 2 bases and J gave up 3 bases; unmatched junction bases: 4. Germline V CDR1 and CDR2: SGHRS, YFSETQ.

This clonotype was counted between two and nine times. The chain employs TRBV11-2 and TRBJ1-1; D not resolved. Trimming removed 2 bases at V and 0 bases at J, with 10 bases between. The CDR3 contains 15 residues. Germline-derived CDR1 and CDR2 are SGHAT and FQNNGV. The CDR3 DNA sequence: TGTGCCAGCAGCTTACGGCTTCAGATGAACACTGAAGCTTTCTTT. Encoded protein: CASSLRLQMNTEAFF.